The TCR beta chain described here comes from a study of beta chain features in type 1 diabetes. V lost 8 bases to trimming and J lost 10 bases, with 12 bases between them. Germline V gene lookup returns CDR1 MNHEY and CDR2 SVGAGI. This CDR3 is 12 amino acids long. What was sequenced were expressed TCRB transcripts, since all of the isolated RNA had been reverse transcribed. Data came from immunoSEQ multiplex PCR; TCRdb stores just in-frame clones and leaves some out. Of around 290,000 clones listed, 8% are singletons. CD4+ cells of the naive, central memory, regulatory and stem cell-like memory types were sorted via CD45RO/CCR7/CD25/CD127/CD95/CD27. Each population that was sorted was more than 98% pure. In this sample, this clone turned up a few times. Its target is unknown. Additional DNA sequences in this sample encode the identical CDR3. Findings and caveats of the study: Sampled from patients, naive, central memory and Treg TCRB repertoires appeared more similar than those sampled from healthy donors.

Sequences were obtained from central memory CD4+ T cells from blood. V usage is TRBV6-5 and J usage is TRBJ1-6, with unresolved D. The clonotype was recovered from a woman younger than 35 in good health. In DNA, the CDR3 is TGTGCCAGCTCCCTGGGCGACTCACCCCTCCACTTT. Amino acid sequence: CASSLGDSPLHF.